This TCR beta chain was captured in a study of vaccination and CD4 T cells after COVID-19. Germline CDR1 is SGHRS and CDR2 is YFSETQ. The CDR3 is 14 amino acids. V was cut by 0 bases and J by 2 bases, with 9 bases left in between. The treatment denotes: roughly 10-day PBMC culture with coronavirus spike peptide pools or control peptides (ViraFEST assay). Peptide pool stimulation in ViraFEST expanded antigen-specific T cells, whose TCRs were then sequenced. PBMC cultures, at about 1.8 million cells per well, received approximately 9.1 IU/ml IL-2 and about 10 ug/ml peptide pools. Cultured CD4+ T cell DNA underwent sequencing with the Oncomine TCR Beta short-read assay. TCRdb re-analysed the PCR reads in MiXCR, keeping a single row per CDR3 protein. Seen here are more than 9,500 distinct CDR3 sequences, 40% to 60% observed once, and the top ten hold about a fifth. Remarks on this clonotype: Its antigen remains unidentified.

The TCR sequence derives from a human donor who had recovered from COVID-19. The sequenced sample was CD4+ T cells from blood, cultured in vitro. V gene TRBV5-1 combines with J gene TRBJ2-7; D is perhaps TRBD2 (5 bases). Here the CDR3 reads CASSLAAGAYEQYF. The CDR3 DNA follows: TGCGCCAGCAGCTTGGCGGCGGGTGCCTACGAGCAGTACTTC. Combining the CDR3 with reference TRBV5-1 and TRBJ2-7 gives the whole variable domain KAGVTQTPRYLIKTRGQQVTLSCSPISGHRSVSWYQQTPGQGLQFLFEYFSETQRNKGNFPGRFSGRQFSNSRSEMNVSTLELGDSALYLCASSLAAGAYEQYFGPGTRLTVT.